This TCR beta chain is from a study of T cells in narcolepsy. Across the study: Healthy controls were enrolled alongside patients with narcolepsy type 1 or type 2. Findings of the study overall: Blood of same and different patients, but not healthy controls, reportedly held recurring autoreactive clonotypes.

In the case of this clone: Its antigen is not known.

TCRdb's table, derived via immunoSEQ multiplex PCR, lists solely in-frame clones and lacks some. The sample has approximately 24,000 clones, about 86% seen once. The germline V gene encodes CDR1 ENHRY and CDR2 SYGVKD. V was trimmed by 3 bases and J by 6 bases, leaving 10 bases between them. CDR3 length: 13 amino acids. This chain links TRBV10-3 with TRBJ2-3; TRBD2 is a possible D gene (5 bases). The sequencing sample was made of CD45RA- memory CD4+ T cells from PBMCs. The TCR sequence derives from a human donor with narcolepsy. For the CDR3, the DNA is TGTGCCATCAGTGAAACGGGGAGCGATACGCAGTATTTT. It is translated as CAISETGSDTQYF.